This TCR beta chain was recorded in a study of shared clonotypes between healthy human individuals. Study-wide results and limits: A handful of donors had 4% to 6.5% of their naive CD4 clonotypes in common.

The junction had 10 bases not matched to a gene; V was cut back by 4 bases and J by 5 bases. The CDR3 runs to 18 residues. The V gene's germline CDR1 is SGHTS and CDR2 YDEGEE. Tens of thousands of T cell genomes (around 200 ng DNA) went into each sorted-subset replicate. Clones were read by immunoSEQ multiplex PCR, and TCRdb kept only the in-frame ones, dropping some. Of 85,000 to 100,000 clones detected, 60% to 75% appear once; the ten largest clones hold 50%. As regards this clone: As yet, its antigen is unknown.

Sequenced input: memory CD8+ T cells sorted from blood. Specified subset: CD45RO+ cells pooled with CCR7-negative TemRA cells. The TCR sequence derives from a man aged 25 to 40 in good health. The V call is TRBV5-8, the J call TRBJ2-3; 16 bases fit TRBD2. CDR3 nucleotide sequence: TGTGCCAGCAGCGGGCCGGGACTAGCGGGAGGGTTGGAAGATACGCAGTATTTT. It encodes CASSGPGLAGGLEDTQYF.